This T cell receptor (beta chain) was sequenced in a study of T cell responses to AZD1222 COVID-19 vaccine. Study observations and caveats: Repertoire sampling was restricted to post-peak T cell response timepoints.

With regard to this clone: The antigen is not known.

The CDR3 runs 17 residues. CDR1 and CDR2 (germline): MGHDK, SYGVNS. Germline trimming cut 5 bases from V and 6 bases from J; bases unmatched to any gene: 18. Profiled with immunoSEQ multiplex PCR; TCRdb holds only in-frame clones, not every one. The table includes 65,000 to 90,000 clones, 80% to 90% detected once. This specimen consisted of peripheral blood, obtained on day 0 of AZD1222 vaccination. The sequence derives from an adult in good health. V gene TRBV25-1 combines with J gene TRBJ1-2; 7 bases align to TRBD1. CDR3 region: CASSQPGTASLGDGYTF. The CDR3 DNA sequence: TGTGCCAGCAGTCAGCCCGGGACAGCATCCCTCGGGGATGGCTACACCTTC.